The TCR beta chain under discussion was sequenced for a study of early T cells in non-severe SARS-CoV-2 infection. V gave up 1 base and J gave up 7 bases, with 16 bases separating them. This CDR3 is 16 amino acids long. Germline-derived CDR1 and CDR2 are LGHDT and YNNKEL (reference sequence). TCRdb ran MiXCR on the 5' RACE reads and lists one entry per CDR3 protein. The top ten hold roughly 3.9% of the sample, which has tens of thousands of distinct CDR3 sequences, 9.5% to 15% seen once. This clonotype has a count of ten or more. The sequencing input was whole blood. The clonotype originates from an adult who was a healthcare worker with PCR-confirmed SARS-CoV-2 infection or an uninfected control (not recorded which). The rearrangement links TRBV3-1 to TRBJ1-4; the D gene is possibly TRBD1 (5 bases). CDR3 sequence reads: CASSQGAGPITEKLFF. CDR3 coding DNA: TGTGCCAGCAGCCAAGGAGCGGGACCCATTACTGAAAAACTGTTTTTT.